The T cell receptor (beta chain) under discussion was sequenced for a study of CD8+ T cells in alopecia areata. Study results and caveats: Researchers report lesional scalp, most notably alopecia totalis/universalis, outstripped normal scalp in clonality.

Investigators isolated RNA and reverse transcribed it into cDNA to act as the sequencing template. Only in-frame clones appear in the TCRdb table, and some are missing; sequencing was by immunoSEQ multiplex PCR. The sample has approximately 82,000 clones, roughly 51% seen once; the top ten hold around 5%. The CDR3 contains 14 residues. Germline V gene lookup returns CDR1 SQVTM and CDR2 ANQGSEA. V shed 2 bases and J shed 2 bases, with 13 bases lying between them. Obtained from alopecia areata patients were lesional scalp punch biopsies along with peripheral blood. Sorted out of PBMCs were CD4+ T cells and CD8+ T cells. Comment on this clone: Its antigen remains unknown.

The chain joins TRBV29-1 to TRBJ2-7; D gene unclear. This sequence was found in a human donor with alopecia areata. Sequencing was performed on NKG2D-high CD8+ T cells sorted from blood. CDR3 coding DNA: TGCAGCGTTGAATCGTCCGCGTACCCCTACGAGCAGTACTTC. Its protein is CSVESSAYPYEQYF.